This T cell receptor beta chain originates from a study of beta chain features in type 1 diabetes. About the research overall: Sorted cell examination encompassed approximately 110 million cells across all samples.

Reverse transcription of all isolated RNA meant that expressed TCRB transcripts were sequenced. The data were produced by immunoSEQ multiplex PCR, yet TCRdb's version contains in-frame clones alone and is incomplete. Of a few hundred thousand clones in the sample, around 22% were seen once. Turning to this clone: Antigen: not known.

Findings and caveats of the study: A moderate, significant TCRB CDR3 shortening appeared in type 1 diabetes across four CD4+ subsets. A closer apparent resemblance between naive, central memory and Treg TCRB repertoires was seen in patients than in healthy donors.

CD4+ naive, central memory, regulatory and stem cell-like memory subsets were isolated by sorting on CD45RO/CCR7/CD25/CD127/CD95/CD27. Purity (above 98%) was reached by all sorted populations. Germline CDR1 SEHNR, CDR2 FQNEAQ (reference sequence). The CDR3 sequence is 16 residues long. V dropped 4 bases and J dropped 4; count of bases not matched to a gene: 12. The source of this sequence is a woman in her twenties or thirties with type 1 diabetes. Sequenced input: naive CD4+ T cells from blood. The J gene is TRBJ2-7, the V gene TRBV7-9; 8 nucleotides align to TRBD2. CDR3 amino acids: CASSSIGAGTRYEQYF. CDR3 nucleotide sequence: TGTGCCAGCAGCTCTATCGGGGCAGGGACTAGGTACGAGCAGTACTTC.